The clone carrying this TCR beta chain came up many times. These data come from a study of T-cell memory formation after mild COVID-19. V was shortened by 2 bases and J by 2 bases, with 10 bases between the two germline ends. Germline assignment: CDR1 SGHDT and CDR2 YYEEEE. The CDR3 sequence is 14 residues long. TCRdb fed the 5' RACE reads into MiXCR, producing one record per CDR3 protein. The data hold about half a million distinct CDR3 sequences, with about 18% observed a single time. The chain joins TRBV5-6 to TRBJ1-2, with D hard to call. Sequenced: PBMCs or a T cell subset sorted from them (not recorded which). The clonotype was recovered from an adult woman who had mild COVID-19 (a few samples of this study predate the infection). Cell type and time point are not known. The CDR3 loop is CASSLEGRNYGYTF. CDR3 DNA: TGTGCCAGCAGCTTAGAAGGCAGAAACTATGGCTACACCTTC. The entire variable domain, with the rest obtained from reference TRBV5-6 and TRBJ1-2, is as follows: DAGVTQSPTHLIKTRGQQVTLRCSPKSGHDTVSWYQQALGQGPQFIFQYYEEEERQRGNFPDRFSGHQFPNYSSELNVNALLLGDSALYLCASSLEGRNYGYTFGSGTRLTVV.